This T cell receptor (beta chain) was captured in a study of cytomegalovirus exposure and HLA in healthy donors. Turning to this clone: Its antigen is unknown.

Findings and limits, study-wide: It was in a later analysis that TCR association rates were seen to vary by HLA locus, highest for DRB1 and lowest for HLA-C. Most sequenced TCRs were rare (though some public TCRs occurred in many donors). CMV serostatus was the only immune exposure information that was available.

The CDR3 is made up of 14 amino acids. V was pared by 8 bases and J by 10 bases, with 20 bases between. The V gene's germline CDR1 is LNHDA and CDR2 SQIVND (reference sequence). Primers: 60 Vbeta forward and 13 Jbeta reverse. Profiled with immunoSEQ multiplex PCR; TCRdb holds only in-frame clones, not every one. The table has 100,000 to 150,000 clones, about 81% seen once. This chain uses TRBV19 with TRBJ2-2; possibly TRBD1 for D (6 bases). Sequencing used PBMCs. This sequence originates from a young woman in good health and CMV-seronegative. In DNA, the CDR3 is TGTGCCAGTCTGCCGGGTGGGGGCAGGGAGGAGCTGTTTTTT. This gives the protein CASLPGGGREELFF. The full variable domain, its missing parts supplied by reference TRBV19 and TRBJ2-2, is DGGITQSPKYLFRKEGQNVTLSCEQNLNHDAMYWYRQDPGQGLRLIYYSQIVNDFQKGDIAEGYSVSREKKESFPLTVTSAQKNPTAFYLCASLPGGGREELFFGEGSRLTVL.